This TCR beta chain was captured by sequencing in a study of CD8+ T cells in alopecia areata. Overall study context: The study gave treated patients oral tofacitinib at 5 to 10 mg twice daily.

Indicated treatment: oral pan-JAK inhibitor, 5-10 mg twice daily. The V and J ends lost 2 bases and 1 base respectively, with 20 bases between them. Germline assignment: CDR1 LGHNA and CDR2 YNFKEQ. This CDR3 is 18 amino acids long. The sequencing template was cDNA reverse transcribed from extracted RNA. Clones were read by immunoSEQ multiplex PCR, and TCRdb kept only the in-frame ones, dropping some. Among some 88,000 clones, roughly two fifths were seen once, and the ten largest hold around 20%. The sample consisted of CD8+ T cells sorted from blood, taken at week 24, from a patient treated with tofacitinib. The chain has TRBV4-2 and TRBJ2-5; D tentatively fits TRBD1 or TRBD2 (5 bases each). This sequence originates from a human donor with alopecia areata. The CDR3 bases are TGTGCCAGCAGCCAATCTGCCGGGGCACGGGGCAGCCAAGAGACCCAGTACTTC. This translates into CASSQSAGARGSQETQYF.